The rows below give T cell receptor beta chains drawn from one sample of a study of OX40 agonist ivuxolimab in advanced cancers. The protocol was immunoSEQ multiplex PCR, while the TCRdb copy is restricted to in-frame clones and leaves out a portion. The sample carries 60,000 to 70,000 clones, just under 90% recorded once. The starting material was CD4+ or CD8+ T cells sorted from blood, obtained in a trial of the OX40 agonist ivuxolimab. The receptors shown here come from an adult with an advanced solid tumor such as melanoma, head and neck, liver or kidney cancer. Both conserved end residues are part of each CDR3. Fields, in order: clone size, J gene, V gene, D gene, CDR3 DNA, CDR3 protein. D genes are given only for firm matches. Only some rows state a clone size, as once, few, many or a class for expanded clones.

clone_size: once
j_call: TRBJ2-5
v_call: TRBV7-2
d_call: NA
cdr3_nt: TGTGCCAGCAGCGCAGGGGTCCAAGAGACCCAGTACTTC
cdr3_aa: CASSAGVQETQYF

clone_size: NA
j_call: TRBJ1-2
v_call: TRBV7-9
d_call: NA
cdr3_nt: TGTGCCAGCAGCTTAGGAGTGGGCGATGGCTACACCTTC
cdr3_aa: CASSLGVGDGYTF

clone_size: NA
j_call: TRBJ1-3
v_call: TRBV9
d_call: NA
cdr3_nt: TGTGCCAGCAGCCCCCGCTCTGGAAACACCATATATTTT
cdr3_aa: CASSPRSGNTIYF

clone_size: NA
j_call: TRBJ1-2
v_call: TRBV7-2
d_call: NA
cdr3_nt: TGTGCCAGCAGCTTATTTTCGGAGACTGGCTACACCTTC
cdr3_aa: CASSLFSETGYTF

clone_size: NA
j_call: TRBJ2-6
v_call: TRBV19
d_call: TRBD1
cdr3_nt: TGTGCCAGTAGGGGGACAGGGCTCTCCGGGGCCAACGTCCTGACTTTC
cdr3_aa: CASRGTGLSGANVLTF

clone_size: NA
j_call: TRBJ2-3
v_call: TRBV5-6
d_call: NA
cdr3_nt: TGTGCCAGCAGCTTGGATAGCACAGATACGCAGTATTTT
cdr3_aa: CASSLDSTDTQYF

clone_size: NA
j_call: TRBJ2-5
v_call: TRBV18
d_call: NA
cdr3_nt: NA
cdr3_aa: CASSRFLETQYF

clone_size: NA
j_call: TRBJ2-3
v_call: TRBV19
d_call: NA
cdr3_nt: TGTGCCAGTAGTATTCCAGGGAGGTCTAGCACAGATACGCAGTATTTT
cdr3_aa: CASSIPGRSSTDTQYF

clone_size: NA
j_call: TRBJ1-2
v_call: TRBV25-1
d_call: NA
cdr3_nt: TGTGCCAGCAGTGATGTCAACAGGGATCAGGGCTACACCTTC
cdr3_aa: CASSDVNRDQGYTF

clone_size: NA
j_call: TRBJ2-2
v_call: TRBV7-2
d_call: NA
cdr3_nt: TGTGCCAGCAGCTACCGACTGACTAGATCGGGGAAAACCGGGGAGCTGTTTTTT
cdr3_aa: CASSYRLTRSGKTGELFF

clone_size: NA
j_call: TRBJ2-7
v_call: TRBV21-1
d_call: NA
cdr3_nt: TGTGCCAGCAGCAAAGGACAGGATGAAGTTACGTCCCCTTCCTACGAGCAGTACTTC
cdr3_aa: CASSKGQDEVTSPSYEQYF

clone_size: NA
j_call: TRBJ1-2
v_call: TRBV7-2
d_call: NA
cdr3_nt: TGTGCCAGCAGCGGGGACGGCAACTATGGCTACACCTTC
cdr3_aa: CASSGDGNYGYTF

clone_size: NA
j_call: TRBJ1-5
v_call: TRBV28
d_call: NA
cdr3_nt: TGTGCCAGCAGTTTCAGACGGGACCTCAATCAGCCCCAGCATTTT
cdr3_aa: CASSFRRDLNQPQHF

clone_size: NA
j_call: TRBJ2-7
v_call: TRBV6-5
d_call: NA
cdr3_nt: TGTGCCAGCAGTTACATGTCGGGGAACGAGCAGTACTTC
cdr3_aa: CASSYMSGNEQYF

clone_size: NA
j_call: TRBJ2-5
v_call: TRBV10-3
d_call: NA
cdr3_nt: TGTGCCATCAGTGACGGGTACCAAGAGACCCAGTACTTC
cdr3_aa: CAISDGYQETQYF

clone_size: NA
j_call: TRBJ1-1
v_call: TRBV15
d_call: TRBD1
cdr3_nt: TGTGCCACCAGCAGAGAAGACAGGGGGAACACTGAAGCTTTCTTT
cdr3_aa: CATSREDRGNTEAFF

clone_size: NA
j_call: TRBJ2-2
v_call: TRBV30
d_call: NA
cdr3_nt: TGTGCCTGGACCGGACTCCACACCGGGGAGCTGTTTTTT
cdr3_aa: CAWTGLHTGELFF

clone_size: once
j_call: TRBJ2-7
v_call: TRBV19
d_call: TRBD1
cdr3_nt: TGTGCCAGTAGTATACCCGGGACAGCTTCCTACGAGCAGTACTTC
cdr3_aa: CASSIPGTASYEQYF

clone_size: NA
j_call: TRBJ1-5
v_call: TRBV27
d_call: NA
cdr3_nt: TGTGCCAGCAGTCTCCAGGGGCCTGGCAATCAGCCCCAGCATTTT
cdr3_aa: CASSLQGPGNQPQHF

clone_size: few
j_call: TRBJ2-5
v_call: TRBV5-4
d_call: NA
cdr3_nt: TGTGCCAGCAGCTTGGACAGGCAGGAAGAGACCCAGTACTTC
cdr3_aa: CASSLDRQEETQYF

clone_size: few
j_call: TRBJ1-4
v_call: TRBV6-5
d_call: TRBD1
cdr3_nt: TGTGCCAGCAGTGGACCGGGACAGAAGAATGAAAAACTGTTTTTT
cdr3_aa: CASSGPGQKNEKLFF

clone_size: NA
j_call: TRBJ2-2
v_call: TRBV5-1
d_call: NA
cdr3_nt: TGCGCCAGCAGCACCCTGGTCAGCAACACCGGGGAGCTGTTTTTT
cdr3_aa: CASSTLVSNTGELFF

clone_size: NA
j_call: TRBJ1-3
v_call: TRBV6-5
d_call: NA
cdr3_nt: TGTGCCAGCAGTTACAGGGATTCTGGAAACACCATATATTTT
cdr3_aa: CASSYRDSGNTIYF

clone_size: once
j_call: TRBJ1-1
v_call: TRBV5-1
d_call: TRBD1
cdr3_nt: TGCGCCAGCAGCCTAGGGACAGGGGGTATGAACACTGAAGCTTTCTTT
cdr3_aa: CASSLGTGGMNTEAFF

clone_size: NA
j_call: TRBJ2-7
v_call: TRBV7-3
d_call: NA
cdr3_nt: TGTGCCAGCTCCCAATACCCGGGACCCTCCTACGAGCAGTACTTC
cdr3_aa: CASSQYPGPSYEQYF

clone_size: NA
j_call: TRBJ2-2
v_call: TRBV10-1
d_call: NA
cdr3_nt: TGCGCCAGCAGTAAATCTAACACCGGGGAGCTGTTTTTT
cdr3_aa: CASSKSNTGELFF

clone_size: NA
j_call: TRBJ1-2
v_call: TRBV28
d_call: NA
cdr3_nt: TGTGCCAGCAACCCTCTCCAGTTTTTGGGGCAGGGTGACAACTATGGCTACACCTTC
cdr3_aa: CASNPLQFLGQGDNYGYTF

clone_size: NA
j_call: TRBJ2-2
v_call: TRBV18
d_call: NA
cdr3_nt: TGTGCCAGCTCACCACCAACAGGGAACACCGGGGAGCTGTTTTTT
cdr3_aa: CASSPPTGNTGELFF

clone_size: once
j_call: TRBJ1-1
v_call: TRBV6-6
d_call: NA
cdr3_nt: TGTGCCAGCAGTTCCCCGACCCCATTCTTT
cdr3_aa: CASSSPTPFF

clone_size: few
j_call: TRBJ2-3
v_call: TRBV11-3
d_call: NA
cdr3_nt: TGTGCCAGCAGCGTTGGAGACACAGATACGCAGTATTTT
cdr3_aa: CASSVGDTDTQYF

clone_size: NA
j_call: TRBJ1-4
v_call: TRBV27
d_call: TRBD1
cdr3_nt: TGTGCCAGCAGGCCGGGACAGAGTAATGAAAAACTGTTTTTT
cdr3_aa: CASRPGQSNEKLFF

clone_size: NA
j_call: TRBJ2-7
v_call: TRBV28
d_call: TRBD1
cdr3_nt: TGTGCCAGCAGTTTCCTATCCGGGACAGGGGCCTACGAGCAGTACTTC
cdr3_aa: CASSFLSGTGAYEQYF

clone_size: NA
j_call: TRBJ1-1
v_call: TRBV7-9
d_call: TRBD1
cdr3_nt: TGTGCCAGCAGCCTTTGGACAGGGGGGGAATATAACACTGAAGCTTTCTTT
cdr3_aa: CASSLWTGGEYNTEAFF

clone_size: NA
j_call: TRBJ2-6
v_call: TRBV7-9
d_call: NA
cdr3_nt: TGTGCCAGCAGCGCACCAGGAAGCTCTGGGGCCAACGTCCTGACTTTC
cdr3_aa: CASSAPGSSGANVLTF

clone_size: NA
j_call: TRBJ1-4
v_call: TRBV30
d_call: NA
cdr3_nt: TGTGCCTGGACCCGAGGGTCCGACGGTGAAAAACTGTTTTTT
cdr3_aa: CAWTRGSDGEKLFF

clone_size: once
j_call: TRBJ2-1
v_call: TRBV7-9
d_call: TRBD1
cdr3_nt: TGTGCCAGCAGCTGGGAGGGATTTCGGGACAGGGGTGTTTTAGAGCAGTTCTTC
cdr3_aa: CASSWEGFRDRGVLEQFF

clone_size: NA
j_call: TRBJ1-1
v_call: TRBV19
d_call: NA
cdr3_nt: TGTGCCAGTAGTCCCCAGTTGGCTGAAGCTTTCTTT
cdr3_aa: CASSPQLAEAFF

clone_size: NA
j_call: TRBJ1-5
v_call: TRBV6-1
d_call: NA
cdr3_nt: TGTGCCAGCAGTGAATATGGAGGGGTGGGCAATCAGCCCCAGCATTTT
cdr3_aa: CASSEYGGVGNQPQHF

clone_size: NA
j_call: TRBJ1-1
v_call: TRBV27
d_call: NA
cdr3_nt: TGTGCCAGCACCCCTCCCGGGGGCCGCACTGAAGCTTTCTTT
cdr3_aa: CASTPPGGRTEAFF